This is a list of T cell receptor beta chains from one sample in a study of long-term antiretroviral therapy in people with HIV. Generated by immunoSEQ multiplex PCR, the TCRdb table keeps only in-frame clones and is missing some. The table includes about 39,000 clones, less than 90% detected once. Material: unsorted PBMCs, obtained just before starting antiretroviral therapy. Every receptor here comes from a woman under 30 with HIV. The CDR3 runs from the conserved cysteine through the conserved F or W. A D gene is named only where the DNA matches it firmly.

D gene,CDR3 length,V gene,CDR3 protein
.,15,TRBV5-1,CASSLAGKGPDTQYF
TRBD1,14,TRBV19,CASRGGRLNTEAFF
TRBD2,17,TRBV27,CASSSHLPGTSGDGQFF
TRBD1,15,TRBV28,CASSQTGQNYNEQFF
.,13,TRBV4-3,CASSQGSGNTIYF
TRBD2,18,TRBV11-1,CASSIWGLAGGPTGELFF
TRBD2,16,TRBV4-1,CASSRASSGQAETQYF
.,14,TRBV27,CASSLSRANYGYTF
TRBD2,14,TRBV7-2,CASNRLAGEETQYF
TRBD1,16,TRBV11-3,CASSFSGGLNTGELFF
.,16,TRBV14,CASSHQTTYRTDTQYF
.,14,TRBV19,CASSEPGQIYEQYF
TRBD1,14,TRBV6-4,CASSGTGGTDTQYF
.,12,TRBV5-1,CASSLGNEKLFF
.,12,TRBV27,CASSPTANEQFF
TRBD1,15,TRBV14,CASSHPGQGGTEAFF
TRBD2,16,TRBV10-3,CAISVSSGSSSYEQYF
TRBD1,13,TRBV4-3,CASSQVRGQPQHF
.,17,TRBV5-4,CASSLARTQKSSYEQYF